The T cell receptor beta chain described here comes from a study of CD8 T cells in ankylosing spondylitis (dated by TCRdb to 2017 to 2019). With regard to the full study: The study profiled T cell receptor beta repertoires in healthy donors and ankylosing spondylitis patients to find disease-linked TCR variants. The whole study cohort included over a hundred healthy donors and under 30 ankylosing spondylitis patients. Peripheral blood was sampled, and synovial fluid was also collected from ankylosing spondylitis patients. General conclusions and limits of the study: A TCR beta motif made up of eight highly homologous amino acid variants appeared to be characteristic of blood from ankylosing spondylitis patients. The disease-linked clones showed a CD8+ phenotype and occurred at relatively low frequencies in peripheral blood. The disease-linked clones were reported as significantly enriched in matched synovial fluid samples from ankylosing spondylitis patients. Some motif variants were previously reported in synovial fluid and blood of reactive arthritis patients, suggesting common disease-initiation mechanisms.

This clonotype was picked up a small number of times. Its target antigen remains unknown. No quality values exist for individual bases; no much larger clone is one base distant. Sequenced on an Illumina HiSeq 2500. TCR beta libraries were prepared by quantitative 5'-RACE with molecular barcodes. As for how the authors treated the data: A new computational method based on a probabilistic model of VDJ rearrangement was used to identify disease-linked TCR variants. TCRdb itself trimmed the public reads at Q25 with fastp, ran MiXCR and retained productive beta chains. Every entry covers one CDR3 protein and lists the most common genes and DNA from its rows. These V and J calls are TCRdb output, not the study's own analysis. Within this sample are 350,000 to 450,000 distinct CDR3 sequences, with roughly 25% of them counted one time only. The ten biggest clones cover over 0.8% of the sample. CDR3 length: 11 amino acids, cysteine to phenylalanine. The only DNA kept is the CDR3, 33 bases in frame from the first base. V and J are truncated by 9 bases and 3 bases respectively, leaving an intervening sequence of 9 bases. As encoded in the germline V gene, CDR1 is MNHEY while CDR2 is SVGAGI.

The sequenced sample consisted of blood, either unsorted or a sorted T cell fraction (not recorded which). The chain employs TRBV6-5 and TRBJ2-7; the D region is possibly TRBD1 or TRBD2, each matching across 5 bases. This TCR came from a male donor with ankylosing spondylitis. The nucleotide sequence is TGTGCCAGGGGGGAGTACTACGAGCAGTACTTC. Its protein product is CARGEYYEQYF.